The sequence of this T cell receptor (beta chain) was determined in a study of vaccination and CD4 T cells after COVID-19. Time point given: late sampling 161 to 241 days after vaccination in a few convalescent patients. In TCRdb, the PCR reads were re-called with MiXCR into one record per CDR3 protein. The repertoire holds some 29,000 distinct CDR3 sequences, with over 40% as singletons. The sequencing used CD4+ T cells from blood, collected about 7 months after SARS-CoV-2 vaccination. This receptor was taken from a human donor who had recovered from COVID-19.

The CDR3 sequence is CATKTDNYEQYF. CDR3 in DNA: TGTGCCACCAAGACCGACAATTACGAGCAGTACTTC. The V and J genes are TRBV10-3 and TRBJ2-7, with D unclear. CDR3 length: 12 residues. V dropped 10 bases and J dropped 4 bases, with 14 bases sitting between them. Germline CDR1 is ENHRY and CDR2 is SYGVKD.